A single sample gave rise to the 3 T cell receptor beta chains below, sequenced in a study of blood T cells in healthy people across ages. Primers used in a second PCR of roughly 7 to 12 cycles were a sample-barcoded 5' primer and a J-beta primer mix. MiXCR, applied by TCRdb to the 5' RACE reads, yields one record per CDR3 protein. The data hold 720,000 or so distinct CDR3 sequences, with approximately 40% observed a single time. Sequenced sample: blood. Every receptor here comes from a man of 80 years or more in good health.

CDR3: CASSQGRQGARTQPQHF. The CDR3 DNA reads as TGCGCCAGCAGCCAAGGTCGACAGGGGGCGCGAACTCAGCCCCAGCATTTT. The gene calls are TRBV4-1 and TRBJ1-5, with 10 bases fitting TRBD1. The V segment lost 1 base and the J segment 6 bases; nucleotides outside the gene matches: 9. Germline V gene sequence: CDR1 MGHRA, CDR2 YSYEKL. CDR3 size: 17 residues.

CDR3: CASSQRIGASTDTQYF. CDR3 bases: TGTGCCAGCTCCCAACGGATCGGGGCTAGCACAGATACGCAGTATTTT. This sequence joins TRBV18 and TRBJ2-3, with D possibly being TRBD1 or TRBD2 (5 bases each). Germline assignment: CDR1 KGHSH and CDR2 LQKENI. The CDR3 runs 16 residues. V dropped 6 bases and J dropped 0 bases, with 16 bases sitting between them.

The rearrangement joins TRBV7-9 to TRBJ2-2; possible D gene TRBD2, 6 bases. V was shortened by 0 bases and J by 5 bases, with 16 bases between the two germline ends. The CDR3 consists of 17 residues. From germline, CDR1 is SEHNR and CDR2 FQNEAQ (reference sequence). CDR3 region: CASSLAKTRWETGELFF. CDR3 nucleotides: TGTGCCAGCAGCTTAGCTAAGACTAGATGGGAGACCGGGGAGCTGTTTTTT. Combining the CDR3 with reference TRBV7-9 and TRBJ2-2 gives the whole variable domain DTGVSQNPRHKITKRGQNVTFRCDPISEHNRLYWYRQTLGQGPEFLTYFQNEAQLEKSRLLSDRFSAERPKGSFSTLEIQRTEQGDSAMYLCASSLAKTRWETGELFFGEGSRLTVL.